This TCR beta chain stems from a study of blood T cells in healthy people across ages. Study-wide points: When set beside aged donors, long-lived donors presented more naive CD4+ cells and higher diversity.

Roughly 9 milliliters of peripheral blood were drawn from each donor. Comments on this clonotype: Its antigen is not known.

With a J-beta primer mix and a sample-barcoded 5' primer, a second PCR ran about 7 to 11 cycles. TCRdb processed the 5' RACE reads anew with MiXCR; each CDR3 protein has one entry. The top ten clones hold 7.7% of a sample with about 1.7 million distinct CDR3 sequences, roughly 27% of them seen once. The sequencing input was blood. This clonotype originated in a woman aged 25 to 45 in good health.

The CDR3 DNA reads TGTGCGTGGGGGAGACGGATGAGGGATGAGCAGTTCTTC. Translation: CAWGRRMRDEQFF. V is TRBV2 and J is TRBJ2-1; D is possibly TRBD1 or TRBD2 (5 bases each). The CDR3 extends over 13 amino acids. Germline CDR1 reads SNHLY; CDR2 reads FYNNEI. Complete variable domain (other parts from reference TRBV2 and TRBJ2-1): EPEVTQTPSHQVTQMGQEVILRCVPISNHLYFYWYRQILGQKVEFLVSFYNNEISEKSEIFDDQFSVERPDGSNFTLKIRSTKLEDSAMYFCAWGRRMRDEQFFGPGTRLTVL.